These 5 T cell receptor beta chains were sequenced from one sample in a study of vaccination and CD4 T cells after COVID-19. TCRdb re-analysed the PCR reads in MiXCR, keeping a single row per CDR3 protein. The top ten clones hold approximately 6% of a sample with 30,000 or so distinct CDR3 sequences, approximately 51% of them seen once. The sample's time point: late sampling 161 to 241 days after vaccination in three convalescent patients. The sample consisted of CD4+ T cells from blood, taken about 7 months after SARS-CoV-2 vaccination. These receptors originate from a human donor who had recovered from COVID-19.

The chain couples TRBV7-2 to TRBJ2-7; no clear D. This CDR3 region has 12 residues. Per germline, CDR1 SGHTA and CDR2 FQGNSA. V lost 2 bases and J lost 0, with 2 bases in between. The CDR3 DNA is TGTGCCAGCAGCTTAAACTCCTACGAGCAGTACTTC. The encoded protein is CASSLNSYEQYF.

By share, this clonotype ranks as medium-sized. The chain is built from TRBV27 and TRBJ1-2, with D possibly being TRBD1 (5 bases). V was clipped by 4 bases and J by 8 bases, with 20 bases between them. Per the germline V gene, CDR1 is MNHEY and CDR2 is SMNVEV (reference sequence). The CDR3 has 15 amino acids. This chain's CDR3 is CASSSSAQGRRGYTF. The CDR3 bases are TGTGCCAGCAGTTCCTCCGCCCAGGGCCGTCGGGGCTACACCTTC.

The table lists this clonotype with a few counts. J is TRBJ2-1 and V is TRBV20-1; 9 bases fit TRBD2. Trimming took 4 bases from V and 6 from J; bases not matched to a gene: 10. Germline CDR1 reads DFQATT; CDR2 reads SNEGSKA (reference sequence). The CDR3 extends over 15 amino acids. The DNA of the CDR3 is TGCAGTGCTACATCTAGCGGGACCCTCACCAATGAGCAGTTCTTC. Protein sequence: CSATSSGTLTNEQFF.

The rearrangement joins TRBV20-1 to TRBJ2-1, with 10 bases lining up with TRBD2. This CDR3 is 14 amino acids long. Per germline, CDR1 DFQATT and CDR2 SNEGSKA (reference sequence). The J segment lost 3 bases and the V segment lost 6 bases, leaving 5 bases of the junction unmatched. The CDR3 region is CSAPGLAIYNEQFF. CDR3 coding DNA: TGCAGTGCGCCGGGACTAGCGATCTACAATGAGCAGTTCTTC.

J is TRBJ2-7 and V is TRBV6-5; 7 bases are a match to TRBD1. The CDR3 has 17 residues. J lost 4 bases, V lost 2 bases, and 14 bases had no gene match. Germline V lookup: CDR1 MNHEY, CDR2 SVGAGI. The CDR3 loop reads CASSYPKTGTERYEQYF. For the CDR3, the DNA is TGTGCCAGCAGTTACCCGAAGACCGGGACAGAACGTTACGAGCAGTACTTC.